Below, 11 T cell receptor beta chains from the same sample are listed, as sequenced in a study of cytomegalovirus exposure and HLA in healthy donors. In the PCR, 60 Vbeta and 13 Jbeta primers were used. Here immunoSEQ multiplex PCR was the method, and the copy in TCRdb shows in-frame clones only, minus some. This table lists 100,000 or so clones. Sequenced sample: PBMCs. The receptors come from a man in his fifties or sixties in good health and CMV-seronegative.

The DNA of the CDR3 is TGTGCCAGCAGGTGGACAGGGGGAGGCACTGAAGCTTTCTTT. This encodes CASRWTGGGTEAFF. This chain connects TRBV5-4 to TRBJ1-1, with 10 bases that match TRBD1. From germline, CDR1 is SGHNT and CDR2 YYREEE (reference sequence). This CDR3 comprises 14 residues. V shed 5 bases and J 4 bases; nucleotides not matched to a gene: 5.

V gene TRBV6-1 combines with J gene TRBJ2-5; 8 bases map to TRBD2. This CDR3 has 15 residues. Per germline, CDR1 MNHNS and CDR2 SASEGT. The ends lost 1 base at V and 4 bases at J; junction bases unmatched: 5. This CDR3 is CASSEDRGGRETQYF. The DNA for the CDR3 is TGTGCCAGCAGTGAAGACCGGGGGGGTCGAGAGACCCAGTACTTC.

This chain uses TRBV27 with TRBJ1-5; 7 nucleotides align to TRBD1. The CDR3 consists of 15 residues. Trimming at V came to 6 bases and at J to 9 bases, leaving 14 bases not matched to a gene. Germline assignment: CDR1 MNHEY and CDR2 SMNVEV (reference sequence). The CDR3 DNA follows: TGTGCCAGCAGCCCCGAACCGGGACAGTTTAGGCCCCAGCATTTT. It yields the protein CASSPEPGQFRPQHF.

This chain uses TRBV29-1 with TRBJ1-3; no firm D call. Germline assignment: CDR1 SQVTM and CDR2 ANQGSEA. This CDR3 comprises 11 residues. The ends were cut back, 2 bases at V and 7 bases at J, with 6 bases in the middle. CDR3: CSVERRNTIYF. In nucleotides, the CDR3 is TGCAGCGTTGAAAGGAGGAACACCATATATTTT.

The chain joins TRBV14 to TRBJ1-4; 7 bases are a match to TRBD1. This CDR3 has 15 residues. From germline, CDR1 is SGHDN and CDR2 FVKESK. The ends lost 0 bases at V and 8 bases at J; junction bases unmatched: 6. Here the CDR3 DNA reads TGTGCCAGCAGCCAAGAGCCAGGGGGGCAGGAAAAACTGTTTTTT. This encodes CASSQEPGGQEKLFF.

CDR3 sequence: CAISESLVNTEAFF. CDR3 DNA sequence: TGTGCCATCAGTGAGTCGTTAGTGAACACTGAAGCTTTCTTT. This rearrangement joins TRBV10-3 to TRBJ1-1, with D unclear. The CDR3 contains 14 residues. V lost 0 bases, J lost 0 bases, and 5 bases lay in between. From germline, CDR1 is ENHRY and CDR2 SYGVKD.

The V gene is TRBV19, the J gene TRBJ1-5; D not resolved. Germline V lookup: CDR1 LNHDA, CDR2 SQIVND (reference sequence). V lost 2 bases and J lost 6, with 14 bases in between. The CDR3 is 15 amino acids. CDR3 nucleotide sequence: TGTGCCAGTAGTATACTCCCCGGGGTCGGTCAGCCCCAGCATTTT. It is translated as CASSILPGVGQPQHF.

The chain carries TRBV9 and TRBJ2-2; TRBD2 is a possible D gene (5 bases). Germline assignment: CDR1 SGDLS and CDR2 YYNGEE. The ends were cut back, 2 bases at V and 5 bases at J, with 13 bases in the middle. The CDR3 covers 15 residues. The CDR3 sequence is CASSVFSSPTGELFF. In DNA, the CDR3 is TGTGCCAGCAGCGTCTTCTCTAGCCCAACCGGGGAGCTGTTTTTT.

V gene TRBV7-2 combines with J gene TRBJ2-7; 7 bases are a match to TRBD2. Trimming cost V 5 bases and J 2 bases; bases outside gene matches: 6. The CDR3 contains 14 residues. Germline CDR1 SGHTA, CDR2 FQGNSA. CDR3 coding DNA: TGTGCCAGCAGCAACAGCGGGGCTACCTACGAGCAGTACTTC. Translated, it gives CASSNSGATYEQYF.

The chain is built from TRBV30 and TRBJ2-7; D is unclear. V lost 3 bases to trimming and J lost 4 bases, with 7 bases between them. CDR1 and CDR2 from the germline V gene are GTSNPN and SVGIG (reference sequence). This CDR3 region has 11 residues. CDR3 sequence (DNA): TGTGCCTGGAGCTCGTATTACGAGCAGTACTTC. The encoded protein is CAWSSYYEQYF.

The chain employs TRBV6-5 and TRBJ2-7, with TRBD1 matching over 9 bases. Trimming at V came to 0 bases and at J to 3 bases, leaving 3 bases not matched to a gene. Germline V CDR1 and CDR2: MNHEY, SVGAGI. The CDR3 runs 15 residues. CDR3 nucleotides: TGTGCCAGCAGTTACTCGAGACAGGGGGGCTACGAGCAGTACTTC. The encoded protein is CASSYSRQGGYEQYF.